This is a list of T cell receptor beta chains from one sample in a study of T cell changes during pregnancy in multiple sclerosis. This table comes from immunoSEQ multiplex PCR, and its TCRdb copy is limited to in-frame clones, with some not included. Among about 27,000 clones listed, roughly 87% were seen once. The sample consisted of CD8+ T cells from peripheral blood mononuclear cells, taken in the second trimester of pregnancy. The receptors stem from a female donor with multiple sclerosis, enrolled in a pregnancy study. CDR3s include the opening cysteine and the closing phenylalanine or tryptophan. A D gene is named only where the DNA matches it firmly. The size entry is marked missing in some rows and otherwise reads once, few, many or a size class.

D | J | V | size | DNA | CDR3
TRBD2 | TRBJ2-1 | TRBV10-3 | . | TGTGCCATCAGTGAGGTTCTAGCGGGAGGGCCATTCGATGAGCAGTTCTTC | CAISEVLAGGPFDEQFF
TRBD2 | TRBJ2-1 | TRBV9 | once | TGTGCCAGCAGAGGACTAGCGGGCGGACAAGGTGAGCAGTTCTTC | CASRGLAGGQGEQFF
. | TRBJ1-5 | TRBV19 | . | TGTGCCAGTAGTCCGTTATTCGATCAGCCCCAGCATTTT | CASSPLFDQPQHF
. | TRBJ2-5 | TRBV4-2 | . | TGTGCCAGCAGCCAAGAAGAGCGACAAGAGACCCAGTACTTC | CASSQEERQETQYF
. | TRBJ2-3 | TRBV7-9 | . | TGTGCCAGCAGCTTGCCGGACACGTTCACAGATACGCAGTATTTT | CASSLPDTFTDTQYF
. | TRBJ2-1 | TRBV28 | . | TGTGCCAGCAGTTTCCTGATTAGGCGGGACCCATACAATGAGCAGTTCTTC | CASSFLIRRDPYNEQFF
. | TRBJ2-3 | TRBV4-3 | . | TGCGCCAGCAGCACCCGACTAGACAGCACAGATACGCAGTATTTT | CASSTRLDSTDTQYF
TRBD1 | TRBJ2-1 | TRBV30 | medium-sized | TGTGCCTGGAGTGTCGGGACAGGGCGGATGGATGAGCAGTTCTTC | CAWSVGTGRMDEQFF
. | TRBJ1-2 | TRBV19 | . | TGTGCCAGTACCCCGAGACGGAGGCATGGCTACACCTTC | CASTPRRRHGYTF
. | TRBJ2-7 | TRBV7-2 | . | TGTGCCAGCAGCTTATCTAGCGAGCAGTACTTC | CASSLSSEQYF
. | TRBJ2-2 | TRBV9 | . | TGTGCCAGCAGCGCGCCAAGAGGCGTCGGGGAGCTGTTTTTT | CASSAPRGVGELFF
. | TRBJ1-4 | TRBV7-9 | . | TGTGCCAGCAGTACCGACAGCCTTAATGAAAAACTGTTTTTT | CASSTDSLNEKLFF
. | TRBJ1-1 | TRBV6-6 | . | TGTGCCAGCGACACGAACACTGAAGCTTTCTTT | CASDTNTEAFF
. | TRBJ2-3 | TRBV2 | once | TGTGCCAGCATGCAGGGGTTGGAAGATACGCAGTATTTT | CASMQGLEDTQYF
TRBD1 | TRBJ1-3 | TRBV19 | . | TGTGCCAGTTCCTGGCGGACAGGGCCCGGAAACACCATATATTTT | CASSWRTGPGNTIYF
TRBD2 | TRBJ2-1 | TRBV6-5 | . | TGTGCCAGCAGTACACCTAGCGGGAGGGACAATGAGCAGTTCTTC | CASSTPSGRDNEQFF
. | TRBJ2-1 | TRBV28 | . | TGTGCCAGCAGTTTAGCGTTCAATGAGCAGTTCTTC | CASSLAFNEQFF
. | TRBJ2-7 | TRBV28 | once | TGTGCCAGCAGTCTAGAGGGTCTAGGGGGTTCGTCAAACCAGCAGTACTTC | CASSLEGLGGSSNQQYF
TRBD1 | TRBJ2-1 | TRBV5-6 | once | TGTGCCAGCAGCCAACCGACAGGGCCCTATTACAATGAGCAGTTCTTC | CASSQPTGPYYNEQFF
. | TRBJ2-1 | TRBV19 | . | TGTGCCAGTAGTATAATACAGAGCTCCTACAATGAGCAGTTCTTC | CASSIIQSSYNEQFF
. | TRBJ2-1 | TRBV12-5 | . | TGTGCTAGTGGGGGAGCGGGCAATGAGCAGTTCTTC | CASGGAGNEQFF
TRBD2 | TRBJ2-3 | TRBV11-2 | . | TGTGCCAGCAGCTTTAGACTAGCGGGAGTGGGAACAGATACGCAGTATTTT | CASSFRLAGVGTDTQYF
. | TRBJ2-5 | TRBV6-6 | . | TGTGCCAGCAGCCCAGTTGGTTGGTTCCCACAAGAGACCCAGTACTTC | CASSPVGWFPQETQYF
TRBD1 | TRBJ1-1 | TRBV7-2 | . | TGTGCCAGCAGCTCGACAGGGGGCGGGGGCACTGAAGCTTTCTTT | CASSSTGGGGTEAFF
TRBD2 | TRBJ2-7 | TRBV27 | . | TGTGCCAGCAGTTTATCGCCTAGCGGGACCGGGGAGCAGTACTTC | CASSLSPSGTGEQYF
TRBD2 | TRBJ2-3 | TRBV7-8 | . | TGTGCCAGCAGTCAACACCCGGGACTAGCGGGAGGGCCGACAGATACGCAGTATTTT | CASSQHPGLAGGPTDTQYF
TRBD2 | TRBJ2-1 | TRBV9 | . | TGTGCCAGCAGCGTACCGAGACTAGCGGGAGGGGAGAATGAGCAGTTCTTC | CASSVPRLAGGENEQFF
. | TRBJ2-5 | TRBV7-6 | . | TGTGCCAGCAGCGATTACGGGGGAATGGGGGACACCCAGTACTTC | CASSDYGGMGDTQYF
. | TRBJ1-6 | TRBV6-1 | once | TGTGCCAGCAGTGATGAGGGACACCGTATGAATTCACCCCTCCACTTT | CASSDEGHRMNSPLHF
TRBD1 | TRBJ2-7 | TRBV25-1 | . | TGTGCCACAGAGGGACAGCGATACGAGCAGTACTTC | CATEGQRYEQYF
. | TRBJ2-1 | TRBV27 | . | TGTGCCAGCAGTTTAGATGGGGCCTCCTACAATGAGCAGTTCTTC | CASSLDGASYNEQFF
. | TRBJ1-1 | TRBV30 | . | TGTGCCTGGAGCTGGGAGGGTGTCATGAACACTGAAGCTTTCTTT | CAWSWEGVMNTEAFF
. | TRBJ2-1 | TRBV4-1 | . | TGCGCCAGCAGCCAAGGGGGGGAATTCAATGAGCAGTTCTTC | CASSQGGEFNEQFF
. | TRBJ1-5 | TRBV27 | few | TGTGCCAGCAGTTTATCGGGGGGTATGGGCAATCAGCCCCAGCATTTT | CASSLSGGMGNQPQHF
. | TRBJ2-3 | TRBV5-1 | . | TGCGCCAGCAGCTTGGGTAGCGCGAGCACAGATACGCAGTATTTT | CASSLGSASTDTQYF
. | TRBJ2-1 | TRBV6-5 | . | TGTGCCAGCACACAAGACCCGGGACTTAACAATGAGCAGTTCTTC | CASTQDPGLNNEQFF
TRBD1 | TRBJ1-2 | TRBV27 | . | TGTGCCAGCAGCCTCCATAGGACAGGGCTCTATGGCTACACCTTC | CASSLHRTGLYGYTF
TRBD1 | TRBJ1-1 | TRBV4-1 | once | TGCGCCAGCAGCCAAGATGTCGGGACAGGGGGCCCTGAAGCTTTCTTT | CASSQDVGTGGPEAFF
. | TRBJ2-7 | TRBV19 | . | TGTGCCAGTAGTATAGATCAAGCGTCCTACGAGCAGTACTTC | CASSIDQASYEQYF
TRBD1 | TRBJ2-7 | TRBV7-9 | . | TGTGCCAGCAGCACCCGGGACAGGGACCACTACGAGCAGTACTTC | CASSTRDRDHYEQYF
. | TRBJ2-1 | TRBV5-4 | . | TGTGCCAGCAGTCCTCACGGGACTGACCGCGATGAGCAGTTCTTC | CASSPHGTDRDEQFF
. | TRBJ2-5 | TRBV27 | . | TGTGCCAGCTGCGGGGCCTCAACAGGGGAAGAGACCCAGTACTTC | CASCGASTGEETQYF
. | TRBJ2-7 | TRBV5-6 | . | TGTGCCAGCAGCACACGGACAGTCAATTACTACGAGCAGTACTTC | CASSTRTVNYYEQYF
TRBD1 | TRBJ2-3 | TRBV7-9 | . | TGTGCCTCCTGGACAGGGGGCGCAGATACGCAGTATTTT | CASWTGGADTQYF
TRBD2 | TRBJ2-3 | TRBV19 | . | TGTGCCAGTAAACCACTAGCGGGAGCTTCCTTTACAGATACGCAGTATTTT | CASKPLAGASFTDTQYF
. | TRBJ2-5 | TRBV13 | . | TGTGCCAGCAGCCTCGGGACTGTTCAAGAGACCCAGTACTTC | CASSLGTVQETQYF
TRBD2 | TRBJ2-1 | TRBV19 | . | TGTGCCAGTAGTATCCGTAGCGGGTGGGAGCAGTTCTTC | CASSIRSGWEQFF
TRBD2 | TRBJ2-1 | TRBV19 | . | TGTGCCAGTAGTATAGATGCTAGCGGGAGCAATGAGCAGTTCTTC | CASSIDASGSNEQFF
TRBD2 | TRBJ2-5 | TRBV2 | once | TGTGCCCGGGGGGGAGGGGTTGTCCAGTACTTC | CARGGGVVQYF
. | TRBJ2-4 | TRBV5-4 | . | TGTGCCAGCAGCTTGGGTGAGAACAGGGTGCCCAAAAACATTCAGTACTTC | CASSLGENRVPKNIQYF
. | TRBJ2-7 | TRBV7-8 | once | TGTGCCAGCAGCTTAGAAGGGACACCCTCCTACGAGCAGTACTTC | CASSLEGTPSYEQYF
. | TRBJ2-2 | TRBV30 | . | TGTGCCTGGACGGACATTGCCGGGGAGCTGTTTTTT | CAWTDIAGELFF
. | TRBJ2-2 | TRBV27 | . | TGTGCCAGCAGTTTATCTCTAGGATTCACCGGGGAGCTGTTTTTT | CASSLSLGFTGELFF
. | TRBJ2-1 | TRBV7-8 | . | TGTGCCAGCAGCCCCCGGGTAGCGGAAGCCGTAGATGAGCAGTTCTTC | CASSPRVAEAVDEQFF
. | TRBJ2-2 | TRBV27 | . | TGTGCCAGCAGTTTGTCCCGACTAGCCGGGGAGCTGTTTTTT | CASSLSRLAGELFF